These T cell receptor beta chains were read from a single sample in a study of T cell repertoires in cytomegalovirus infection. Each CDR3 protein gets one entry after TCRdb re-called the reads with MiXCR. The top ten hold roughly 13% of the sample, which has 350,000 to 550,000 distinct CDR3 sequences, 30% to 40% seen once. Sequencing was performed on PBMCs. Receptor source: a human donor in good health (CMV status not recorded). Some clones in this sample may be carry-over from other donors' samples. CDR3s include the opening cysteine and the closing phenylalanine or tryptophan. The D gene is left open where the match is weak. Part of the rows lack a size; the others show once, few, many or a class for expanded clones.

j_call clone_size v_call d_call cdr3_aa cdr3_nt
TRBJ2-7 few TRBV27 TRBD1 CASGTPTGVSYEQYF TGTGCCAGCGGAACACCGACAGGGGTCTCCTACGAGCAGTACTTC
TRBJ1-3 . TRBV18 TRBD1 CASSPGSGTVKNTIYF TGTGCCAGCTCACCAGGCTCCGGGACAGTGAAAAACACCATATATTTT
TRBJ2-2 . TRBV7-2 TRBD1 CASSHPRTGRTWELFF TGTGCCAGCAGCCATCCCCGGACAGGCCGGACCTGGGAGCTGTTTTTT
TRBJ2-5 few TRBV7-2 . CASSFVAGKETQYF TGTGCCAGCAGCTTCGTGGCAGGGAAAGAGACCCAGTACTTC
TRBJ2-5 . TRBV7-6 . CASSSDEGKSRETQYF TGTGCCAGCAGCTCAGATGAGGGGAAATCTCGAGAGACCCAGTACTTC
TRBJ1-5 . TRBV7-9 . CASSPGEGVIGNQPQHF TGTGCCAGCAGCCCCGGCGAAGGGGTTATTGGCAATCAGCCCCAGCATTTT
TRBJ2-2 many TRBV7-8 . CASSLSGGRTGELFF TGTGCCAGCAGCTTAAGTGGGGGGCGTACCGGGGAGCTGTTTTTT
TRBJ2-7 . TRBV2 TRBD1 CASSDEVTGVHEQYF TGTGCCAGCAGTGATGAGGTAACAGGGGTCCACGAGCAGTACTTC
TRBJ2-1 . TRBV5-6 . CASSDPRYNEQFF TGTGCCAGCAGCGACCCCCGTTACAATGAGCAGTTCTTC
TRBJ2-3 few TRBV24-1 . CATSDPGQATDTQYF TGTGCTACCAGTGATCCGGGACAAGCCACAGATACGCAGTATTTT
TRBJ1-2 . TRBV10-3 . CAISQPGPSNYGYTF TGTGCCATCAGCCAGCCGGGACCGAGTAACTATGGCTACACCTTC
TRBJ1-2 . TRBV2 . CASTPGPPNYGYTF TGTGCCAGCACCCCAGGACCCCCCAACTATGGCTACACCTTC
TRBJ1-1 . TRBV12-3/TRBV12-4 . CASSFRGGRAEAFF TGTGCCAGCAGTTTTCGGGGGGGGCGCGCTGAAGCTTTCTTT
TRBJ1-2 . TRBV6-2/TRBV6-3 . CASSDSGRNYGYTF TGTGCCAGCAGCGATTCGGGCAGAAACTATGGCTACACCTTC
TRBJ2-1 few TRBV11-1 TRBD2 CASSPDGQRGGLEQFF TGTGCCAGCAGCCCGGACGGACAGCGGGGGGGCCTTGAGCAGTTCTTC
TRBJ1-4 few TRBV12-3/TRBV12-4 . CASSAFDGTNEKLFF TGTGCCAGCAGTGCATTTGACGGAACTAATGAAAAACTGTTTTTT
TRBJ2-1 . TRBV11-2 TRBD1 CASSLVGRGRPSSYNEQFF TGTGCCAGCAGCTTAGTGGGTAGGGGGCGGCCGAGCTCCTACAATGAGCAGTTCTTC
TRBJ1-4 many TRBV7-9 . CASMFTTNEKLFF TGTGCCAGCATGTTCACAACTAATGAAAAACTGTTTTTT
TRBJ2-2 few TRBV28 . CASRPGGRGELFF TGTGCCAGCAGACCAGGAGGACGGGGGGAGCTGTTTTTT
TRBJ2-7 many TRBV7-2 . CASSQPYYEQYF TGTGCCAGCAGCCAACCCTACTACGAGCAGTACTTC
TRBJ2-5 few TRBV19 . CASIGQNQETQYF TGTGCCAGTATCGGACAGAACCAAGAGACCCAGTACTTC
TRBJ2-5 . TRBV29-1 . CSVDYGLQETQYF TGCAGCGTTGATTATGGGTTACAAGAGACCCAGTACTTC
TRBJ2-7 many TRBV7-8 . CASSLVRQESYEQYF TGTGCCAGCAGCTTAGTAAGGCAAGAATCCTACGAGCAGTACTTC
TRBJ1-1 once TRBV6-8 TRBD1 CASSYWGQSNTEAFF TGTGCCAGCAGTTACTGGGGACAGTCAAACACTGAAGCTTTCTTT
TRBJ2-1 few TRBV5-5 TRBD2 CASSLVGTSGGPYNEQFF TGTGCCAGCAGCTTGGTTGGGACTAGCGGGGGACCCTACAATGAGCAGTTCTTC
TRBJ2-4 few TRBV19 . CASSNSGARNIQYF TGTGCCAGTAGTAACTCCGGAGCTAGGAACATTCAGTACTTC
TRBJ2-2 few TRBV7-7 . CALEGVAGELFF TGTGCCCTGGAGGGGGTTGCCGGGGAGCTGTTTTTT
TRBJ2-6 few TRBV12-3/TRBV12-4 TRBD1 CASSFRQGFSGANVLTF TGTGCCAGCAGTTTTAGACAGGGCTTCTCTGGGGCCAACGTCCTGACTTTC
TRBJ2-3 . TRBV5-1 . CASSKTAADTQYF TGCGCCAGCAGCAAGACAGCCGCAGATACGCAGTATTTT
TRBJ1-2 . TRBV20-1 . CSGDPMEGYGYTF TGCAGTGGGGACCCCATGGAGGGCTATGGCTACACCTTC
TRBJ2-5 few TRBV7-8 . CASSLALPVGETQYF TGTGCCAGCAGCTTAGCACTCCCGGTGGGGGAGACCCAGTACTTC
TRBJ1-6 . TRBV7-9 TRBD1 CASSAAGTGSSPLHF TGTGCCAGCAGCGCCGCCGGGACAGGGTCTTCACCCCTCCACTTT
TRBJ1-1 . TRBV7-4 TRBD1 CASSSKTGGTEAFF TGTGCCAGCAGCTCCAAGACAGGGGGCACTGAAGCTTTCTTT
TRBJ2-1 . TRBV7-2 . CASSEGGGQQFF TGTGCCAGCAGCGAAGGGGGGGGACAGCAGTTCTTC
TRBJ2-7 . TRBV6-6 . CASSYSIGGYKYF TGTGCCAGCAGTTACTCGATAGGCGGTTATAAGTACTTC
TRBJ1-6 . TRBV5-1 TRBD1 CASSLAVGTGTLHF TGCGCCAGCAGCTTGGCCGTGGGGACAGGAACCCTCCACTTT
TRBJ1-1 . TRBV12-3/TRBV12-4 . CASRMGSDTESFF TGTGCCAGCCGCATGGGCAGCGACACTGAATCTTTCTTT
TRBJ2-5 few TRBV10-3 . CAISWTAQETQYF TGTGCCATCAGTTGGACAGCCCAAGAGACCCAGTACTTC
TRBJ2-1 . TRBV7-2 . CASSSGRGSSYNEQFF TGTGCCAGCAGCTCGGGACGGGGGAGCTCCTACAATGAGCAGTTCTTC
TRBJ1-4 . TRBV5-5 . CASSTGESNEKLFF TGTGCCAGCAGCACCGGGGAGTCTAATGAAAAACTGTTTTTT
TRBJ2-5 . TRBV4-1 TRBD1 CASSPAQGAGEETQYF TGCGCCAGCAGCCCCGCGCAGGGGGCAGGTGAGGAGACCCAGTACTTC
TRBJ2-5 few TRBV20-1 . CSARQTGETQYF TGCAGTGCTAGACAGACAGGAGAGACCCAGTACTTC
TRBJ1-4 few TRBV5-1 . CASSPDSSLDRFNEKLFF TGCGCCAGCAGCCCGGACTCATCCCTGGACAGATTTAATGAAAAACTGTTTTTT
TRBJ1-3 . TRBV9 . CASNGGRSGNTIYF TGTGCCAGCAATGGGGGCAGATCTGGAAACACCATATATTTT
TRBJ2-2 few TRBV10-3 TRBD2 CAISDPTSGGPNTGELFF TGTGCCATCAGTGACCCGACTAGCGGGGGGCCGAACACCGGGGAGCTGTTTTTT
TRBJ2-3 . TRBV29-1 . CSVDITGAQYF TGCAGCGTTGATATAACTGGGGCGCAGTATTTT
TRBJ2-1 . TRBV9 TRBD2 CASSETSGDYNEQFF TGTGCCAGCAGCGAAACTAGCGGGGACTACAATGAGCAGTTCTTC
TRBJ2-3 few TRBV5-5 . CASSSPTDTDTQYF TGTGCCAGCAGCTCTCCGACAGACACAGATACGCAGTATTTT
TRBJ2-7 . TRBV28 . CASTKGGRNNEQYF TGTGCCAGCACCAAAGGGGGGCGGAACAACGAGCAGTACTTC
TRBJ1-2 few TRBV6-5 TRBD1 CASSGRDRGRDGYTF TGTGCCAGCAGTGGTCGGGACAGGGGGCGGGATGGCTACACCTTC
TRBJ1-1 many TRBV7-2 . CASSVGQSNTEAFF TGTGCCAGCAGCGTGGGACAATCGAACACTGAAGCTTTCTTT
TRBJ2-7 . TRBV25-1 . CASSEYGGGEQYF TGTGCCAGCAGTGAATACGGGGGCGGCGAGCAGTACTTC
TRBJ1-6 . TRBV20-1 . CSARILAGDSPLHF TGCAGTGCTAGAATATTGGCGGGGGACTCACCCCTCCACTTT